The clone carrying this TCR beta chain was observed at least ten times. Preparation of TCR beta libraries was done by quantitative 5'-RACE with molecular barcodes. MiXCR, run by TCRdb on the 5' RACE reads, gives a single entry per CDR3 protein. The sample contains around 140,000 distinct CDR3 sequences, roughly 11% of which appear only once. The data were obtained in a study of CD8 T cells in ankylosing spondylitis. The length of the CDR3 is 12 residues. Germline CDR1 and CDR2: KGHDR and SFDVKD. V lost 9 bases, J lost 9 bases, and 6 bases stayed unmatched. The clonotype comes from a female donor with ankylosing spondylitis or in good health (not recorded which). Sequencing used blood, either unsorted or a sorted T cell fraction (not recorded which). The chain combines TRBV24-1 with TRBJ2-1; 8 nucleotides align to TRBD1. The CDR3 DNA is TGTGCCACCGCGGACAGGGCGGCTGAGCAGTTCTTC. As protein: CATADRAAEQFF.